This TCR beta chain emerged from a study of CD8+ T cells in alopecia areata. About the study: Twice a day, 5 to 10 mg of oral tofacitinib was administered to treated patients.

As to treatment: oral pan-JAK inhibitor, 5-10 mg twice daily. The germline V gene encodes CDR1 MRHNA and CDR2 SNTAGT. The ends lost 6 bases at V and 10 bases at J; junction bases unmatched: 5. The CDR3 is 12 amino acids. The study's findings and limits: Sequencing of scalp tissue also captures the resident alphabeta T cells of normal skin. Across lesional scalp, and particularly alopecia totalis/universalis, clonality surpassed that of normal scalp. Possibly because of HLA-related factors, TCR sharing was less clear across patients than in mice.

With regard to this clone: Its cognate antigen is unknown.

Extraction and reverse transcription of RNA yielded cDNA as the sequencing template. Profiled with immunoSEQ multiplex PCR; TCRdb holds only in-frame clones, not every one. The data contain 85,000 to 95,000 clones, 70% to 80% of them singletons. The sample was CD8+ T cells sorted from blood, taken around week 46, from a patient treated with tofacitinib. This chain links TRBV6-4 with TRBJ2-1, with 8 bases aligning to TRBD2. This clonotype originated in a human donor with alopecia areata. The chain's CDR3 is CASSPGGSEQFF. The CDR3 coding sequence is TGTGCCAGCAGCCCGGGGGGGAGCGAGCAGTTCTTC.